The clone carrying this T cell receptor beta chain showed up just a few times. The sample is drawn from a study of Ad26.COV2.S vaccination and SARS-CoV-2 variants. About the research overall: A COV1001 Ad26.COV2.S trial-arm participant provided the sample. Recipients of Ad26.COV2.S got it intramuscularly, once or twice 56 days apart.

TCRdb's table, derived via immunoSEQ multiplex PCR, lists solely in-frame clones and lacks some. Of approximately 240,000 clones listed, around 89% are singletons. This CDR3 contains 15 residues. Germline values: CDR1 MNHEY, CDR2 SVGAGI. Trimming took 1 base from V and 2 from J, leaving 12 bases between them. Treatment given: roughly 20 received Ad26.COV2.S at low or high dose, single or two shots; about five received placebo; per-sample allocation not given. Each sample was drawn 63 days after the first injection (of vaccine or placebo). V gene TRBV6-5 combines with J gene TRBJ2-7; D remains ambiguous. The TCR originated in a person between 18 and 65 years old who received the Ad26.COV2.S COVID-19 vaccine or a placebo. Sample: peripheral blood, taken in a trial of Ad26.COV2.S vaccine versus placebo. CDR3 sequence reads: CASSYFGGVAYEQYF. DNA for the CDR3: TGTGCCAGCAGTTACTTCGGCGGAGTCGCCTACGAGCAGTACTTC.